Sequencing of this T cell receptor beta chain was carried out in a study of beta chain features in type 1 diabetes. Study-level findings and limits: There was no resolution here of whether HLA type influences TCRB rearrangement. TCRB CDR3s from Type 1 diabetes patients were moderately but significantly shorter in all four CD4+ subsets.

Isolated RNA was reverse transcribed in full, so expressed TCRB transcripts were sequenced. Clones were read by immunoSEQ multiplex PCR, and TCRdb kept only the in-frame ones, dropping some. The sample has 140,000 or so clones; about 9.4% are singletons. Note on this clone: Its antigen is undetermined.

There was one heparinised blood draw per donor, averaging about 116 mL. Purity exceeded 95% in all sorted populations. Trimming removed 3 bases at V and 2 bases at J, with 14 bases between. Germline V CDR1 and CDR2: MNHEY, SMNVEV (reference sequence). This CDR3 is 16 amino acids long. The chain recombines TRBV27 with TRBJ2-1, with D hard to call. The material sequenced was naive CD4+ T cells from blood. The sequence came from a man between 18 and 29 years old in good health. CDR3 nucleotides: TGTGCCAGCAGTTTTCGTGCGGCGGCCACCTACAATGAGCAGTTCTTC. Amino acids: CASSFRAAATYNEQFF.